This TCR beta chain was identified in a study of OX40 agonist ivuxolimab in advanced cancers. TCRdb keeps only in-frame clones here, not all; method: immunoSEQ multiplex PCR. The data hold 76,000 or so clones, with 75% to 85% observed a single time. V trimming: 5 bases; J trimming: 8 bases; junction bases outside the gene matches: 9. The CDR3 runs 15 residues. From germline, CDR1 is LNHDA and CDR2 SQIVND (reference sequence). The sample here was CD4+ or CD8+ T cells sorted from blood, taken in a trial of the OX40 agonist ivuxolimab. The receptor comes from an adult with an advanced solid tumor such as melanoma, head and neck, liver or kidney cancer. The V and J genes are TRBV19 and TRBJ2-3; 11 bases fit TRBD2. CDR3 DNA: TGTGCCAGTAGTGGTAGCGGGGGGGTCATGGGTACGCAGTATTTT. Translation gives CASSGSGGVMGTQYF.